This section outlines one T cell receptor beta chain sequence together with its context. The trim removed 3 bases at V and 4 bases at J, leaving 7 bases unmatched. The CDR3 length is 15 residues. Germline CDR1 and CDR2: SGHTS and YDEGEE. This specimen comes from a study of blood T cell repertoires in COVID-19. Measured with immunoSEQ multiplex PCR; TCRdb has only the in-frame clones, and not every one. The repertoire includes fewer than 200,000 clones, roughly 88% of them detected once, and roughly 4.5% sits in the top ten. This receptor was obtained from a man aged 18 to 30 with COVID-19, enrolled during active disease. Material: peripheral blood. The chain carries TRBV5-8 and TRBJ2-7; 10 bases line up with TRBD2. This chain's CDR3 is CASSWGASGSYEQYF. The CDR3 DNA sequence: TGTGCCAGCAGCTGGGGGGCTAGCGGGAGTTACGAGCAGTACTTC.